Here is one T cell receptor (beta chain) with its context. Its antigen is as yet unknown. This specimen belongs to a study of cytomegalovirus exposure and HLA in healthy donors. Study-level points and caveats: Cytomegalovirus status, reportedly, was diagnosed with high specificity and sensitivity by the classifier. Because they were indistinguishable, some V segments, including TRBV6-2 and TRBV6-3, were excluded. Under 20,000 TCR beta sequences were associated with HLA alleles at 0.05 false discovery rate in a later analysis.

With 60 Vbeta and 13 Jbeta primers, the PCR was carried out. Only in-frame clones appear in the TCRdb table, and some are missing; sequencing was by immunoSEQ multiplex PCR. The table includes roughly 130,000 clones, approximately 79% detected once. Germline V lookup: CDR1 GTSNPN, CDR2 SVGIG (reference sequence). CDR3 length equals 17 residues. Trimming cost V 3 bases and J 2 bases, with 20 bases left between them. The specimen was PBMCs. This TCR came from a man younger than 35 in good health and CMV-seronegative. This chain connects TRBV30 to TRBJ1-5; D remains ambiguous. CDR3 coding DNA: TGTGCCTGGAGCCGAGGGCCCATCGTTGGGGGCAATCAGCCCCAGCATTTT. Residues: CAWSRGPIVGGNQPQHF.